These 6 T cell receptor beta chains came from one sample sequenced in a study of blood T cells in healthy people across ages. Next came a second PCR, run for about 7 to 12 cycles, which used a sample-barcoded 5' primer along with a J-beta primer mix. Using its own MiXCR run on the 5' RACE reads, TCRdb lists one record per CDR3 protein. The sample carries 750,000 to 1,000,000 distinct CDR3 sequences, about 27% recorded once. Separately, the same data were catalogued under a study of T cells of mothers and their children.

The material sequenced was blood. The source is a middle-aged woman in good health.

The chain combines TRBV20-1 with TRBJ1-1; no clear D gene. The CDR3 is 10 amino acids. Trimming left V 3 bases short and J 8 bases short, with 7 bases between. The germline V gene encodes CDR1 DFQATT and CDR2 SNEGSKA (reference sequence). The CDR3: CSARRQEAFF. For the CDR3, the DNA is TGCAGTGCTAGGCGCCAGGAAGCTTTCTTT.

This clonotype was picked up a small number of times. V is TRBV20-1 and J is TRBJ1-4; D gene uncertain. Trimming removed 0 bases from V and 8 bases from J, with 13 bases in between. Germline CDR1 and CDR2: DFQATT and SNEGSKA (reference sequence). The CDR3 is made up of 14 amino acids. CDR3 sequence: CSARDPGGVEKLFF. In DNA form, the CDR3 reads TGCAGTGCTAGAGACCCTGGCGGGGTGGAAAAACTGTTTTTT.

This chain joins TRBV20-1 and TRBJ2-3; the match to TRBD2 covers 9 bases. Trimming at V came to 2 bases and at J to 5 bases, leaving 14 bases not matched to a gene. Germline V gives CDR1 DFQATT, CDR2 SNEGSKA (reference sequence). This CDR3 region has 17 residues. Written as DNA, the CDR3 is TGCAGTGCTAGATCGCCTTCTGGCGGGGGGGCGGGAGATACGCAGTATTTT. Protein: CSARSPSGGGAGDTQYF.

The CDR3 spells CASSFSSGGLYNEQFF. The CDR3 bases are TGTGCCAGCAGCTTCTCCAGCGGGGGGCTTTACAATGAGCAGTTCTTC. The chain has TRBV7-2 and TRBJ2-1, with 9 bases aligning to TRBD2. The germline gives CDR1 SGHTA, CDR2 FQGNSA. The length of the CDR3 is 16 residues. The V segment lost 3 bases and the J segment 4 bases; nucleotides outside the gene matches: 7.

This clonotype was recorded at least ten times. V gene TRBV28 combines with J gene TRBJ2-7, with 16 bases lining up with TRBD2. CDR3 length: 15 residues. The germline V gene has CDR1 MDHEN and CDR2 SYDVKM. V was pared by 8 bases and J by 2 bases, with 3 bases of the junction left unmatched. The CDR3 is CASAGTSGGAYEQYF. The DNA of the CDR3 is TGTGCCAGCGCTGGGACTAGCGGGGGGGCCTACGAGCAGTACTTC.

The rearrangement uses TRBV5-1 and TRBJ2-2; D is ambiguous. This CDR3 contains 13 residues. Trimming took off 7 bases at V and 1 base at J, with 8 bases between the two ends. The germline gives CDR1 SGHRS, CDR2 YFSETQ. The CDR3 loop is CASLRGNTGELFF. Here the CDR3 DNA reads TGCGCCAGCCTAAGAGGGAACACCGGGGAGCTGTTTTTT. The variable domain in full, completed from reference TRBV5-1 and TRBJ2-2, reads KAGVTQTPRYLIKTRGQQVTLSCSPISGHRSVSWYQQTPGQGLQFLFEYFSETQRNKGNFPGRFSGRQFSNSRSEMNVSTLELGDSALYLCASLRGNTGELFFGEGSRLTVL.